This T cell receptor (beta chain) was retrieved from a study of somatic mutations in cytotoxic T cells in rheumatoid arthritis. Produced via immunoSEQ multiplex PCR; TCRdb's table is partial and in-frame only. The sample consists of over 8,500 clones, more than 65% of them appearing once. Material for sequencing was CD8+ T cells sorted from blood. This sequence was found in a man aged 60 to 69 in good health.

CDR3 sequence: CASSGTESYADTQYF. In DNA form, the CDR3 reads TGTGCCAGCAGCGGGACGGAATCCTATGCAGATACGCAGTATTTT. The chain links TRBV4-2 to TRBJ2-3; D tentatively fits TRBD1 or TRBD2 (5 bases each). Between the trimmed V and J ends, which lost 5 bases and 4 bases, there was a span of 16 bases. Germline V gene sequence: CDR1 LGHNA, CDR2 YNFKEQ. This CDR3 is 15 amino acids long.